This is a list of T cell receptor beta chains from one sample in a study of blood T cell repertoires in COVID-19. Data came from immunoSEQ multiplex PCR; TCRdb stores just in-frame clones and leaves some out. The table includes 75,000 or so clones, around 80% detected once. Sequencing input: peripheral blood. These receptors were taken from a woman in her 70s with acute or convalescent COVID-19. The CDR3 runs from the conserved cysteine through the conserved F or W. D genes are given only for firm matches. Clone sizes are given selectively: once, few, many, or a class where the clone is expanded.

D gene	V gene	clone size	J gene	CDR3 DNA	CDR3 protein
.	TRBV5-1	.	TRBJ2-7	TGCGCCAGCAGCTTGGTAAGAGGGAGGACACCGCTGGAGCAGTACTTC	CASSLVRGRTPLEQYF
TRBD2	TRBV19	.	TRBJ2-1	TGTGCCAGTAGTAAGTCACTAGCGGCCCACAATGAGCAGTTCTTC	CASSKSLAAHNEQFF
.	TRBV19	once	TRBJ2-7	TGTGCCAGTAGATCGGGGACCTACGAGCAGTACTTC	CASRSGTYEQYF
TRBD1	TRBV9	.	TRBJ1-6	TGTGCCAGCAGCGCCTCCGGGACAGGGGTTAATTCACCCCTCCACTTT	CASSASGTGVNSPLHF
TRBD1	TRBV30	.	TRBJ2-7	TGTGCCTGGAGTGTCCCGGGACAGGGGGCCGGCGAGCAGTACTTC	CAWSVPGQGAGEQYF
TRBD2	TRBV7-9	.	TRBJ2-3	TGTGCCAGCAGCTTAGCCCTCGCTAGCGGGAGAAGGGACACAGATACGCAGTATTTT	CASSLALASGRRDTDTQYF
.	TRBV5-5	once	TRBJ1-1	TGTGCCAGCAGCTTTGCGCTCAACACTGAAGCTTTCTTT	CASSFALNTEAFF
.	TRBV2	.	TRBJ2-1	TGTGCCAGCAGTGACTCTACTAGTGGGTGGTTCTTC	CASSDSTSGWFF
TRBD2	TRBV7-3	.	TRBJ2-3	TGTGCCAGCAGTTTAGCGGGAGGAGCAGATACGCAGTATTTT	CASSLAGGADTQYF
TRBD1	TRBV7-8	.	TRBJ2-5	TGTGCCAGCAGCCTAAGGACAGGGCAAGGAGAGACCCAGTACTTC	CASSLRTGQGETQYF
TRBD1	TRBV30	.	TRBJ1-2	TGTGCCTGGAATCCCGGGACAGGGGTACGAGGCTACACCTTC	CAWNPGTGVRGYTF
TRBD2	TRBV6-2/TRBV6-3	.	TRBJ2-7	TGTGCCAGCAGTAGGTGGGGGGGAGCCTACGAGCAGTACTTC	CASSRWGGAYEQYF
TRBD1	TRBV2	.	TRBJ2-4	TGTGCCAGCAGGGTAGACAGGGTACTTCAGTACTTC	CASRVDRVLQYF
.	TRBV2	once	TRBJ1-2	TGTGCCAGCAGTGTGGCTCATGGCTACACCTTC	CASSVAHGYTF
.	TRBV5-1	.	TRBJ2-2	TGCGCCAGCAGGGAAGTCGGGATAAACACCGGGGAGCTGTTTTTT	CASREVGINTGELFF
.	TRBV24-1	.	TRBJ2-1	TGTGCCTTCCCGTCAGGGTGGAAGGGTGAGCAGTTCTTC	CAFPSGWKGEQFF
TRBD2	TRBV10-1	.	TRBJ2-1	TGCGCCAGCAGTGAGTATAGAGCGGGAGGGTACAATGAGCAGTTCTTC	CASSEYRAGGYNEQFF
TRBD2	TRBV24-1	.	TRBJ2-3	TGTGCCACCAGTGATCCCGGACTAGCGGGGGGCACAGATACGCAGTATTTT	CATSDPGLAGGTDTQYF
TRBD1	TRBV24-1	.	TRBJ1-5	TGTGCCACCAGTGAGAGGGGACAGACTCAGCCCCAGCATTTT	CATSERGQTQPQHF
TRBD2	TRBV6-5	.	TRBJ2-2	TGTGCCAGCAAAGGACTAGCGGGCACCGGGGAGCTGTTTTTT	CASKGLAGTGELFF
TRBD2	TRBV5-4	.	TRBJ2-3	TGTGCCAGCAGCCGAAAACTAGCGGATACAACAGATACGCAGTATTTT	CASSRKLADTTDTQYF
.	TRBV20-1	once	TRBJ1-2	TGCAGTGCTAGACAGGGCTATGGCTACACCTTC	CSARQGYGYTF
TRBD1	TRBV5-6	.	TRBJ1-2	TGTGCCAGCAGCTCTCCGGGACAGGGGTCTGGCTACACCTTC	CASSSPGQGSGYTF
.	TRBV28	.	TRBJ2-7	TGTGCCAGCGTTGGAGGAGGGCACGAGCAGTACTTC	CASVGGGHEQYF
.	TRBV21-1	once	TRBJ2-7	TGTGCCAGCAGCAAAGTCTGTAGCAATGGCGAGCAGTACTTC	CASSKVCSNGEQYF
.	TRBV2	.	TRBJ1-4	TGTGCCAGCTTGGAGGGACTTGCGGGAGAAAAACTGTTTTTT	CASLEGLAGEKLFF
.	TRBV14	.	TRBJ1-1	TGTGCCAGCAGCCAAGATTTGGGGGGGGAAGCTTTCTTT	CASSQDLGGEAFF
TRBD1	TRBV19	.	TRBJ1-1	TGTGCCAGCAGACAGGGGGAAGCTTTCTTT	CASRQGEAFF
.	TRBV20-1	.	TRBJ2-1	TGCAGTGCTAGTGAGGTTAGTTATGATGAGCAGTTCTTC	CSASEVSYDEQFF
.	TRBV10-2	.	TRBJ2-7	TGCGCCAGCAGTTCCGGGGGTCCCTCCTACGAGCAGTACTTC	CASSSGGPSYEQYF
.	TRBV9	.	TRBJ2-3	TGTGCCAGCAGCGTAGGAGAGCGGGCCACAGATACGCAGTATTTT	CASSVGERATDTQYF
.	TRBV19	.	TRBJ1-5	TGTGCCAGCACCAGGGATAATAGCAATCAGCCCCAGCATTTT	CASTRDNSNQPQHF
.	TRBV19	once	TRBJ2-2	TGTGCCAGTATGGCTAGACGTAACAAGAACACCGGGGAGCTGTTTTTT	CASMARRNKNTGELFF
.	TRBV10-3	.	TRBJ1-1	TGTGCCATCAGCTCCGGGACACCGAACACTGAAGCTTTCTTT	CAISSGTPNTEAFF
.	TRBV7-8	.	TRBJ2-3	TGTGCCAGCAGCTTAGTCCCCGGGACAGATACGCAGTATTTT	CASSLVPGTDTQYF
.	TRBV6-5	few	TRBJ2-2	TGTGCCAGCAGGGAGGGGAGGGAGCTGTTTTTT	CASREGRELFF
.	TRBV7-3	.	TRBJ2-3	TGTGCCAGCAGCTTAACAGGGGGAAGAGATACGCAGTATTTT	CASSLTGGRDTQYF
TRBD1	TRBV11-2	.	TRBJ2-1	TGTGCCAGCAGCCGCATCAGGGGGAATGAGCAGTTCTTC	CASSRIRGNEQFF
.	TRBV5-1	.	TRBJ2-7	TGCGCCAGCAGCTTGTCGTCCTCCTACGAGCAGTACTTC	CASSLSSSYEQYF
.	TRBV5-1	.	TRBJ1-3	TGCGCCAGCAGCCGAGGTCCGGAGTCTGGAAACACCATATATTTT	CASSRGPESGNTIYF
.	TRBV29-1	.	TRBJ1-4	TGCAGCGTTGGCGCCACGGGGGCAACTAATGAAAAACTGTTTTTT	CSVGATGATNEKLFF
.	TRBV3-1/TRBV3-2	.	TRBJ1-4	TGTGCCAGCAGCCATCAACACACAACTAATGAAAAACTGTTTTTT	CASSHQHTTNEKLFF
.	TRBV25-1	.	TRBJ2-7	TGTGCCAGCAGTGAATATCTGGACTCGGGGTACGAGCAGTACTTC	CASSEYLDSGYEQYF
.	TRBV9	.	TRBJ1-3	TGTGCCAGCAGTTCTAGGGGCAGCTCTGGAAACACCATATATTTT	CASSSRGSSGNTIYF
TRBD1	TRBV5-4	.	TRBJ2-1	TGTGCCAGCAGCGTGGGACAGGGGGCCCACAATGAGCAGTTCTTC	CASSVGQGAHNEQFF
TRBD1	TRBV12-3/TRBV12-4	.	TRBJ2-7	TGTGCCAGCAGTTTTGGGACAGGGGACGAGCAGTACTTC	CASSFGTGDEQYF
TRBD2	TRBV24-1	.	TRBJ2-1	TGTGCCACCTCTACTAGCGGACCGAGCTCCTACAATGAGCAGTTCTTC	CATSTSGPSSYNEQFF
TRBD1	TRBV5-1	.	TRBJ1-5	TGCGCCAGCAGCCCAGGACAGGGGGATGGCAATCAGCCCCAGCATTTT	CASSPGQGDGNQPQHF
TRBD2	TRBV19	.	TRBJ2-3	TGTGCCAGTGGAGCGGGGACCACAGATACGCAGTATTTT	CASGAGTTDTQYF
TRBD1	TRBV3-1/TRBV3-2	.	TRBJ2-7	TGTGCCAGCAGCCGTGGGACAGGCGTGGCCTACGAGCAGTACTTC	CASSRGTGVAYEQYF
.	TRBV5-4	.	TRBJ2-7	TGTGCCAGCAGCTTGTACGCCGGGTCCTACGAGCAGTACTTC	CASSLYAGSYEQYF
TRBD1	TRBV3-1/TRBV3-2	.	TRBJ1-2	TGTGCCAGCAGCCAAGTCTCGACAGGGGGCAGCTATGGCTACACCTTC	CASSQVSTGGSYGYTF
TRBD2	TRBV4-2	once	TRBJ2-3	TGTGCCAGCAGCAAGCTGGGGGGGAGCACAGATACGCAGTATTTT	CASSKLGGSTDTQYF
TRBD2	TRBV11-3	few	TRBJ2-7	TGTGCCAGCAGCTTAGATGGGCTAGCGGGGCGCGAGCAGTACTTC	CASSLDGLAGREQYF